A single sample gave rise to the 3 T cell receptor beta chains below, sequenced in a study of T-cell reconstitution after alpha-beta-depleted transplantation in children. As it was prepared, the TCRbeta library received unique molecular identifiers. TCRdb reprocessed the PCR reads via MiXCR and lists one record per CDR3 protein. Here the sample spans around 960,000 distinct CDR3 sequences, roughly 29% being singletons. The sample was PBMCs, mostly from graft donor cells, taken 360 days after TCRalphabeta/CD19-depleted stem cell transplant. The receptors originated from a boy under two years old who had a stem cell transplant for SCID, so the T cells may come from the graft donor.

V is TRBV21-1 and J is TRBJ1-2. TRBV21-1 is a pseudogene. The CDR3 totals 15 residues. The CDR3 reads CASSKDRTSLYGYTF. The CDR3, as DNA: TGTGCCAGCAGCAAAGACAGGACCTCCCTCTATGGCTACACCTTC.

This clonotype was observed once. The chain links TRBV20-1 to TRBJ2-3; 8 bases match TRBD2. J lost 1 base, V lost 5 bases, and 17 bases had no gene match. CDR1 and CDR2 (germline): DFQATT, SNEGSKA (reference sequence). The CDR3 spans 18 residues. The CDR3 loop is CSAPGGGSPGLGTDTQYF. The CDR3 DNA reads as TGCAGTGCTCCCGGCGGGGGGTCGCCCGGACTAGGCACAGATACGCAGTATTTT.

The table lists this clonotype with a few counts. The V and J genes are TRBV24-1 and TRBJ2-1; 11 nucleotides agree with TRBD1. The CDR3 consists of 19 residues. In germline, CDR1 is KGHDR, CDR2 SFDVKD. The trim removed 4 bases at V and 4 bases at J, leaving 14 bases unmatched. The CDR3 region has the DNA TGTGCCACCAGTGAGGCTGGGACAGGGGGTGCCCCCTATTACAATGAGCAGTTCTTC. Its translation is CATSEAGTGGAPYYNEQFF.